The entry below gives a single TCR beta chain sequence along with its context. What this receptor recognizes is not known. The record has no base qualities; no much larger clone is one base away. This sample was taken from a study of shared clonotypes between healthy human individuals (dated by TCRdb to between 2020 and 2021). In the study overall: The cohort included a few men and a couple of women between 18 and 49 years of age. For each donor, CD4 naive and CD4 memory were each run on three plates, CD8 naive on two plates, and CD8 memory on one plate. The study deeply sequenced blood TCR repertoires of about 5 healthy adults to estimate repertoire size and the extent of clonotype sharing between individuals. Different laboratories and diverse techniques were used to prepare libraries and sequence TCR repertoires, to increase sequencing depth and limit assay-specific biases. Leukapheresis yielded between about 0.94 and 8.9 billion PBMCs per donor.

TCR CDR3 regions were amplified from genomic DNA by multiplex PCR using the deep immunoSEQ assay. Extracted genomic DNA from each cell subset was spread evenly across all wells of several immunoSEQ 96-well plates, with each plate serving as a replicate. For sorted subsets, roughly 200 ng genomic DNA, equal to 30,000 to 35,000 T cell genomes, was loaded into each replicate PCR. Purified libraries were measured with a Qubit 3.0 fluorometer, size-checked on a Bioanalyzer 2100, and measured again with the KAPA Library Quantification kit. Each immunoSEQ 96-well plate was sequenced on its own single-read 150-cycle Illumina NextSeq 550 flow cell. For the original study's pipeline: Because only junctional sequences without quality scores were contained in the immunoSEQ output, filtering matching that applied to full-length reads could not be performed. To assign V/J genes and CDR3, sequences were annotated using PyIR, a Python wrapper for IgBLAST v1.9, with IMGT germline references. Reads with weak V/J assignments (E-value above 1e-6), missing CDR3, stop codons, out-of-frame junctions, or ambiguous translated residues were removed. V3J clonotypes were defined by identical inferred V gene, J gene, and CDR3 amino acid sequence. Percentage overlap between repertoires was computed as shared unique clonotypes divided by the size of the smaller repertoire. Richness of each repertoire was evaluated using RTK rarefaction, the Chao1 estimator, and Recon v2.1 estimates of unobserved clonotypes. OLGA was used to compute generation probabilities for all TCRbeta clonotypes that the gDNA method yielded from a handful of donors. TCRdb took this table from immuneACCESS and kept in-frame rearrangements with V and J called. Such tables lack part of the clones; where checked against another copy, unresolved V genes explain under half of the gap, and the rest is unexplained. The V and J calls and clone size are taken from that table; D and trimming were inferred from the DNA. The sample includes roughly 2,300,000 clones, with roughly 90% observed a single time. Jointly, the top ten make up about 0.41% of the sample.

Healthy HIV-negative adults with no recently reported acute infections or vaccinations were included as donors. Every donor was a Caucasian adult residing in Nashville, Tennessee, USA. CD4+ T cells were enriched by magnetic negative selection, after which naive cells were positively selected on CD45RA and the negative fraction was taken as the memory subset. Blood was obtained by leukapheresis, after which PBMCs were separated by Ficoll-Histopaque density gradient centrifugation and cryopreserved in liquid nitrogen vapor phase. Analytical flow cytometry was used to check the purity and quantity of every magnetically sorted T cell population. Genomic DNA was isolated from every sorted fraction and measured by UV absorbance on a Nanodrop 2000c. Points the paper makes about the study in general: Naive subsets generally had larger estimated clonotype richness than memory subsets did. About 5% of naive CD4, 3.5% of naive CD8, around 2.3% of memory CD4, and 0.4% of memory CD8 clonotypes were shared across a few donors. Higher generation probabilities were observed for clonotypes shared by all four sorted-subset donors than for non-shared clonotypes. Because the study included only a small number of donors, the genetic and exposure-history diversity represented was limited. Sampling was restricted to blood, and TCR repertoires in tissue are likely to differ from TCR repertoires in blood. Pairwise subsampling led to the expectation that sequencing depth would affect the degree of clonotype sharing among donors. Rarefaction of sorted-subset datasets indicated incomplete sequencing despite the large sequencing depth.

The CDR3 starts with the cysteine, ends with the phenylalanine, and has 13 residues. The only DNA kept is the CDR3, 39 bases in frame from the first base. The germline V gene (reference sequence) specifies SEHNR as CDR1 and FQNEAQ as CDR2. Between the V and J ends, shortened by 1 base and 7 bases respectively, the junction contains 5 bases. Sequencing was performed on naive CD4+ T cells from PBMCs. The label giving this sample's cell subset or site can be read as: CD45RA+ positively selected. This sequence was found in a young man in good health. Some clones in this sample may be carry-over from other donors' samples. Recombination connected TRBV7-9 to TRBJ1-6; the D gene is unclear. The CDR3: CASSLGINSPLHF. The nucleotides are TGTGCCAGCAGCTTAGGGATAAATTCACCCCTCCACTTT. This CDR3, with the reference TRBV7-9 and TRBJ1-6 proteins standing in past its ends, gives the full variable domain DTGVSQNPRHKITKRGQNVTFRCDPISEHNRLYWYRQTLGQGPEFLTYFQNEAQLEKSRLLSDRFSAERPKGSFSTLEIQRTEQGDSAMYLCASSLGINSPLHFGNGTRLTVT.